The 15 T cell receptor beta chains reported below all come from one sample, sequenced in a study of T cells in Graves' hyperthyroidism and ophthalmopathy. Amplification of TCR beta CDR3 regions used RNA as the template. The HTBI primer set served for first-round RT-PCR of the TCR CDR3. TCRdb re-called the multiplex PCR reads with MiXCR, one entry per CDR3 protein. The table lists fewer than 250,000 distinct CDR3 sequences, almost 25% of them singletons, with 30% to 40% in the top ten. The sample was blood. The receptors originated from a woman aged 40 to 55 with Graves' ophthalmopathy.

This clonotype was seen repeatedly, ten times or more. The chain carries TRBV28 and TRBJ2-7; 8 bases line up with TRBD2. Germline CDR1 and CDR2: MDHEN and SYDVKM. J was trimmed by 7 bases and V by 1 base; bases with no gene match: 9. The CDR3 covers 15 residues. CDR3 region: CASSLYTGGPREQYF. The CDR3 coding sequence is TGTGCCAGCAGTTTATATACGGGAGGGCCCCGTGAGCAGTACTTC. Combining the CDR3 with reference TRBV28 and TRBJ2-7 gives the whole variable domain DVKVTQSSRYLVKRTGEKVFLECVQDMDHENMFWYRQDPGLGLRLIYFSYDVKMKEKGDIPEGYSVSREKKERFSLILESASTNQTSMYLCASSLYTGGPREQYFGPGTRLTVT.

The CDR3 bases are TGTGCCAGCAGCTTAGCGAAGGGACTAGCGGGGACCTACGAGCAGTACTTC. Translation gives CASSLAKGLAGTYEQYF. The V and J genes are TRBV11-1 and TRBJ2-7; TRBD2 matches at 13 bases. Germline CDR1 is SGHAT and CDR2 is FQDESV (reference sequence). This CDR3 has 17 residues. J lost 2 bases, V lost 0 bases, and 4 bases had no gene match.

In this sample, this clonotype turned up many times. The chain is built from TRBV12-3 or TRBV12-4 and TRBJ1-2, with D perhaps TRBD1 (6 bases). CDR3 size: 16 residues. The V gene lost 5 bases and the J gene lost 0 bases, with 16 bases spanning the gap. CDR3 loop: CASSPTWQGTNYGYTF. The CDR3 DNA reads as TGTGCCAGCAGTCCCACCTGGCAGGGGACTAACTATGGCTACACCTTC.

This clonotype was counted a few times. The rearrangement joins TRBV7-2 to TRBJ1-1; the D gene is possibly TRBD1 (5 bases). This CDR3 has 12 amino acids. Germline V lookup: CDR1 SGHTA, CDR2 FQGNSA. V lost 6 bases to trimming and J lost 11 bases, with 16 bases between them. The CDR3 region is CASRGPPREAFF. The DNA of the CDR3 is TGTGCCAGCAGGGGGCCTCCCAGAGAGGCTTTCTTT.

This clonotype was found many times. The chain employs TRBV10-3 and TRBJ1-1; TRBD1 agrees at 9 bases. This CDR3 has 13 residues. The germline V gene encodes CDR1 ENHRY and CDR2 SYGVKD. J gave up 7 bases and V 6 bases, and 6 bases lay outside the gene matches. The CDR3 bases are TGTGCCATCAGCGGACAGGGGCCGGGTGAAGCTTTCTTT. Translating it yields CAISGQGPGEAFF.

This clonotype was seen a few times. The chain couples TRBV7-3 to TRBJ2-7; D gene unclear. The length of the CDR3 is 13 residues. V lost 5 bases and J 6 bases, leaving 14 bases between the germline ends. Germline assignment: CDR1 SGHTA and CDR2 FQGTGA. The DNA for the CDR3 is TGTGCCAGCAGCCCGTCCGGAGCGCGCGAGCAGTACTTC. Translated, it gives CASSPSGAREQYF.

The chain uses TRBV6-2 or TRBV6-3 and TRBJ1-2, with 10 bases lining up with TRBD1. V was clipped by 0 bases and J by 8 bases; unmatched bases: 6. Looked up from germline, CDR1 is MNHEY and CDR2 is SVGEGT. This CDR3 region has 15 residues. The DNA of the CDR3 is TGTGCCAGCAGTTACTCCCAGACAGGGGGCTACGGCTACACCTTC. The encoded protein is CASSYSQTGGYGYTF.

The table lists this clonotype with many counts. V usage is TRBV27 and J usage is TRBJ2-2; D is perhaps TRBD2 (6 bases). Trimming removed 7 bases at V and 0 bases at J, with 9 bases between. CDR3 length: 14 residues. Per germline, CDR1 MNHEY and CDR2 SMNVEV (reference sequence). The CDR3 coding sequence is TGTGCCAGCACAATAGCGGCGAACACCGGGGAGCTGTTTTTT. Residues: CASTIAANTGELFF.

This clonotype was observed many times. The rearrangement uses TRBV5-1 and TRBJ1-5; 10 positions match TRBD1. Germline V lookup: CDR1 SGHRS, CDR2 YFSETQ. With 2 bases clipped from V and 6 bases from J, the junction kept 5 bases outside the gene matches. The CDR3 extends over 15 amino acids. The CDR3: CASSLETGGGQPQHF. In DNA, the CDR3 is TGCGCCAGCAGCTTAGAGACAGGGGGCGGTCAGCCCCAGCATTTT.

The table lists this clonotype with many counts. V usage is TRBV20-1 and J usage is TRBJ2-5; the match to TRBD2 covers 13 bases. CDR3 size: 18 residues. Germline V gives CDR1 DFQATT, CDR2 SNEGSKA (reference sequence). V gave up 0 bases and J gave up 4 bases; unmatched junction bases: 11. CDR3 in DNA: TGCAGTGCTAGAGATTCAGGGACTAGCGGGAAGGGTGGAGAGACCCAGTACTTC. As protein: CSARDSGTSGKGGETQYF.

For this clonotype: A junction boundary mismatches the germline segment, possibly from a read error. The V call is TRBV7-2, the J call TRBJ1-3; possible D gene TRBD1, 5 bases. The CDR3 is 12 residues long. Germline V gene sequence: CDR1 SGHTA, CDR2 FQGNSA. The CDR3: CASSLDSWTLNF. CDR3 coding DNA: TGTGCCAGCAGCTTGGACTCATGGACACTTAATTTT.

This clonotype occurred many times. The rearrangement uses TRBV27 and TRBJ1-5; maybe TRBD1 (5 bases). The CDR3 consists of 14 residues. The germline V gene encodes CDR1 MNHEY and CDR2 SMNVEV (reference sequence). V shed 3 bases and J shed 8 bases, with 14 bases lying between them. CDR3 coding DNA: TGTGCCAGCAGTTTGGGGGGAGGAGACAAGCCCCAGCATTTT. It yields the protein CASSLGGGDKPQHF.

This chain connects TRBV6-1 to TRBJ2-7; TRBD2 agrees at 16 bases. Germline CDR1 reads MNHNS; CDR2 reads SASEGT. The CDR3 is 17 amino acids. V shed 6 bases and J 7 bases; nucleotides not matched to a gene: 12. Here the CDR3 reads CASSEGLAGGPIGEQYF. CDR3 nucleotide sequence: TGTGCCAGCAGCGAGGGACTAGCGGGAGGGCCCATAGGTGAGCAGTACTTC.

J is TRBJ2-5 and V is TRBV6-1; TRBD2 matches 8 bases. From germline, CDR1 is MNHNS and CDR2 SASEGT. Trimming cost V 6 bases and J 2 bases; bases outside gene matches: 5. The CDR3 is made up of 14 amino acids. CDR3 nucleotides: TGTGCCAGCAGACCGGGACTAGGGCAAGAGACCCAGTACTTC. It translates to CASRPGLGQETQYF.

This clonotype was detected ten times or more. The chain combines TRBV9 with TRBJ2-4; D gene uncertain. Germline CDR1 and CDR2: SGDLS and YYNGEE. This CDR3 region has 16 residues. Between the trimmed V and J ends, which lost 3 bases and 0 bases, there was a span of 13 bases. CDR3 amino acids: CASSATDHLAKNIQYF. The CDR3 coding sequence is TGTGCCAGCAGCGCGACCGACCACCTAGCCAAAAACATTCAGTACTTC. The full variable domain, rest sourced from reference TRBV9 and TRBJ2-4, is DSGVTQTPKHLITATGQRVTLRCSPRSGDLSVYWYQQSLDQGLQFLIQYYNGEERAKGNILERFSAQQFPDLHSELNLSSLELGDSALYFCASSATDHLAKNIQYFGAGTRLSVL.